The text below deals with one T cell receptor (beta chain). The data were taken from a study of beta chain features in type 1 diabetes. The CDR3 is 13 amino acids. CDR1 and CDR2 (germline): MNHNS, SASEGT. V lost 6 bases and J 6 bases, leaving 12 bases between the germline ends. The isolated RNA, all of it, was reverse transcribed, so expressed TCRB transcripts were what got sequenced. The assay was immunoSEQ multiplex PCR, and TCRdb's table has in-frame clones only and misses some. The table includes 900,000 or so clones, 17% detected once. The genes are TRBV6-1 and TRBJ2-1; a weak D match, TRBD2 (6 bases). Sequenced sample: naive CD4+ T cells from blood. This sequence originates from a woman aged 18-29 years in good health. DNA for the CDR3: TGTGCCAGCAGGGGGACTGGGACCAATGAGCAGTTCTTC. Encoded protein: CASRGTGTNEQFF.